One and the same sample provided the 25 T cell receptor beta chains below, sequenced in a study of blood T cell repertoires in COVID-19. TCRdb's table, derived via immunoSEQ multiplex PCR, lists solely in-frame clones and lacks some. This table holds 180,000 or so clones, roughly nine tenths found once. Sequenced: PBMCs or T cells enriched from blood (not recorded which). These receptors came from a woman between 40 and 50 years old with acute COVID-19.

V is TRBV18 and J is TRBJ2-2, with 9 bases that match TRBD1. Germline V gene sequence: CDR1 KGHSH, CDR2 LQKENI. The CDR3 loop spans 15 amino acids. The trim removed 6 bases at V and 1 base at J, leaving 3 bases unmatched. In DNA, the CDR3 is TGTGCCAGCTCGGCGGGACAGGGGAACACCGGGGAGCTGTTTTTT. This encodes CASSAGQGNTGELFF.

This chain uses TRBV2 with TRBJ2-7; D call uncertain. V lost 4 bases and J 2 bases, leaving 12 bases between the germline ends. The CDR3 loop spans 14 amino acids. Germline V gives CDR1 SNHLY, CDR2 FYNNEI. The CDR3 DNA reads TGTGCCAGCAGTGCAGGCCCACCCCCCTACGAGCAGTACTTC. Translated, it gives CASSAGPPPYEQYF.

V gene TRBV30 combines with J gene TRBJ1-1; unclear D gene. Per the germline V gene, CDR1 is GTSNPN and CDR2 is SVGIG (reference sequence). The CDR3 length is 13 residues. The V and J ends lost 5 bases and 1 base respectively, with 11 bases between them. CDR3: CAWARDRNTEAFF. CDR3 bases: TGTGCCTGGGCCCGAGATCGGAACACTGAAGCTTTCTTT.

V gene TRBV10-1 combines with J gene TRBJ1-2, with D unclear. V lost 4 bases to trimming and J lost 3 bases, with 9 bases between them. The CDR3 consists of 13 residues. Germline assignment: CDR1 WNHNN and CDR2 SYGVQD (reference sequence). The CDR3 region is CASSVAPDYGYTF. CDR3 sequence (DNA): TGCGCCAGCAGTGTAGCCCCGGACTATGGCTACACCTTC.

The rearrangement links TRBV27 to TRBJ1-2, with no clear D. From germline, CDR1 is MNHEY and CDR2 SMNVEV (reference sequence). V lost 5 bases, J lost 4 bases, and 8 bases lay in between. The CDR3 has 12 amino acids. The CDR3, as DNA: TGTGCCAGCAGTAGCGGCAGCTATGGCTACACCTTC. It encodes CASSSGSYGYTF.

The chain has TRBV7-9 and TRBJ1-6; 8 positions agree with TRBD1. The CDR3 has 15 residues. Germline lookup yields CDR1 SEHNR and CDR2 FQNEAQ (reference sequence). The V gene end was trimmed by 5 bases and the J gene end by 11 bases; junction bases not matched to a gene: 11. As DNA, the CDR3 is TGTGCCAGCAGCGCCAGGACAGGGAGTCTGGCACCCCTCCACTTT. Translation: CASSARTGSLAPLHF.

This rearrangement joins TRBV30 to TRBJ1-1; maybe TRBD1 (5 bases). The CDR3 consists of 14 residues. Per the germline V gene, CDR1 is GTSNPN and CDR2 is SVGIG (reference sequence). Trimming shortened V by 3 bases and J by 10 bases, and 21 bases separated the two germline ends. The DNA for the CDR3 is TGTGCCTGGAGGGCAATACAGGCACCCCGAGGAGCTTTCTTT. Protein product: CAWRAIQAPRGAFF.

This chain links TRBV27 with TRBJ1-5; D not resolved. This CDR3 has 14 amino acids. CDR1 MNHEY and CDR2 SMNVEV come from the germline V gene (reference sequence). The V end lost 2 bases, the J end lost 6 bases, and 11 bases lay between the germline ends. The CDR3 reads CASSLNPAGQPQHF. The DNA of the CDR3 is TGTGCCAGCAGTTTAAACCCCGCAGGTCAGCCCCAGCATTTT.

The chain has TRBV25-1 and TRBJ2-1; D possibly corresponds to TRBD2 (7 bases). This CDR3 region has 13 residues. The V gene's germline CDR1 is MGHDK and CDR2 SYGVNS. Trimming left V 6 bases short and J 8 bases short, with 14 bases between. CDR3 sequence reads: CASRPWEGDEQFF. In nucleotides, the CDR3 is TGTGCCAGCAGACCATGGGAGGGGGATGAGCAGTTCTTC.

The V gene is TRBV20-1, the J gene TRBJ1-4, with D perhaps matching TRBD1 (5 bases). CDR1 and CDR2 from the germline V gene are DFQATT and SNEGSKA (reference sequence). This CDR3 spans 14 amino acids. V was trimmed by 3 bases and J by 8 bases, leaving 16 bases between them. For the CDR3, the DNA is TGCAGTGCTAGTGTCGGTATGGGGGGGGAAAAACTGTTTTTT. Translating it yields CSASVGMGGEKLFF.

This clone was recorded at least ten times. This chain uses TRBV3-1 (or the pseudogene TRBV3-2) with TRBJ1-1; D unresolved. The V end lost 1 base, the J end lost 4 bases, and 13 bases lay between the germline ends. The germline gives CDR1 LGHDT, CDR2 YNNKEL (reference sequence). The CDR3 is 15 residues long. In DNA, the CDR3 is TGTGCCAGCAGCCAAGTAGTTCGCGGGAGCACTGAAGCTTTCTTT. It encodes CASSQVVRGSTEAFF.

The chain employs TRBV30 and TRBJ2-1; D might be TRBD1 (7 bases). Germline V gene sequence: CDR1 GTSNPN, CDR2 SVGIG (reference sequence). The CDR3 is 14 amino acids. Trimming pared 1 base from V and 7 bases from J, leaving 14 bases between. CDR3 residues: CAWSAGGSRNEQFF. CDR3 nucleotides: TGTGCCTGGAGTGCAGGGGGGTCGAGGAATGAGCAGTTCTTC.

This clone was recorded only once. The V call is TRBV19, the J call TRBJ2-7; D possibly corresponds to TRBD2 (5 bases). The germline V gene encodes CDR1 LNHDA and CDR2 SQIVND (reference sequence). The CDR3 has 14 residues. V was clipped by 1 base and J by 3 bases, with 10 bases between them. The CDR3 bases are TGTGCCAGTAGTATAGTCGGAGGCGTCTACGAGCAGTACTTC. Protein product: CASSIVGGVYEQYF.

V usage is TRBV30 and J usage is TRBJ2-7, with 9 bases lining up with TRBD1. Per the germline V gene, CDR1 is GTSNPN and CDR2 is SVGIG (reference sequence). With V trimmed by 5 bases and J by 4 bases, 9 bases remained unmatched. The CDR3 runs 14 residues. As DNA, the CDR3 is TGTGCCTGGGGACCTGGGACAGGGTCTTACGAGCAGTACTTC. Residues: CAWGPGTGSYEQYF.

The chain's CDR3 is CASSLYKPAGGETQYF. The CDR3 region has the DNA TGTGCCAGCAGCTTATATAAGCCAGCGGGGGGAGAGACCCAGTACTTC. The chain uses TRBV5-4 and TRBJ2-5; 9 bases fit TRBD2. There are 16 residues in the CDR3. Germline lookup yields CDR1 SGHNT and CDR2 YYREEE (reference sequence). Trimming took 2 bases from V and 4 from J; bases not matched to a gene: 9.

This clone was detected once. V is TRBV19 and J is TRBJ1-5, with D perhaps matching TRBD1 (6 bases). Germline assignment: CDR1 LNHDA and CDR2 SQIVND (reference sequence). The CDR3 is 15 amino acids. Trimming cost V 4 bases and J 0 bases, with 10 bases left between them. The CDR3 sequence: CASSSTGNSNQPQHF. The CDR3 coding sequence is TGTGCCAGTAGTAGCACAGGGAATAGCAATCAGCCCCAGCATTTT. Using reference TRBV19 and TRBJ1-5 for the parts outside the CDR3, the full variable domain is DGGITQSPKYLFRKEGQNVTLSCEQNLNHDAMYWYRQDPGQGLRLIYYSQIVNDFQKGDIAEGYSVSREKKESFPLTVTSAQKNPTAFYLCASSSTGNSNQPQHFGDGTRLSIL.

The J gene is TRBJ2-7, the V gene TRBV9; a weak D match, TRBD1 (5 bases). This CDR3 comprises 13 residues. Germline V lookup: CDR1 SGDLS, CDR2 YYNGEE. V lost 2 bases to trimming and J lost 4 bases, with 10 bases between them. The CDR3: CASSVGQTYEQYF. CDR3 sequence (DNA): TGTGCCAGCAGCGTGGGGCAGACTTACGAGCAGTACTTC.

V gene TRBV9 combines with J gene TRBJ2-7; 7 bases fit TRBD1. Germline assignment: CDR1 SGDLS and CDR2 YYNGEE. The CDR3 consists of 14 residues. Trimming at V came to 3 bases and at J to 2 bases, leaving 5 bases not matched to a gene. The CDR3 reads CASSAGQVPYEQYF. CDR3 sequence (DNA): TGTGCCAGCAGCGCTGGACAGGTTCCCTACGAGCAGTACTTC.

This chain uses TRBV27 with TRBJ2-1; D may be TRBD2 (6 bases). Germline V lookup: CDR1 MNHEY, CDR2 SMNVEV (reference sequence). This CDR3 comprises 17 residues. Trimming left V 1 base short and J 0 bases short, with 13 bases between. CDR3 protein: CASSLYGGDLSYNEQFF. CDR3 DNA sequence: TGTGCCAGCAGTTTATACGGGGGAGACCTCTCCTACAATGAGCAGTTCTTC.

The chain couples TRBV2 to TRBJ1-2, with D perhaps matching TRBD1 (5 bases). Between the trimmed V and J ends, which lost 7 bases and 8 bases, there was a span of 11 bases. Per germline, CDR1 SNHLY and CDR2 FYNNEI. The CDR3 runs 11 residues. The CDR3 DNA follows: TGTGCCAGCACCCAGGGAGGGGGCTACACCTTC. This sequence encodes CASTQGGGYTF.

V and J are TRBV7-9 and TRBJ2-1; 8 positions match TRBD1. The CDR3 extends over 14 amino acids. The junction had 6 bases not matched to a gene; V was cut back by 5 bases and J by 6 bases. Germline V lookup: CDR1 SEHNR, CDR2 FQNEAQ (reference sequence). CDR3 region: CASSTQGAGNEQFF. DNA of the CDR3: TGTGCCAGCAGCACTCAGGGGGCGGGCAATGAGCAGTTCTTC.

This chain connects TRBV20-1 to TRBJ2-2, with 9 bases that match TRBD1. The CDR3 loop spans 18 amino acids. Germline V gene sequence: CDR1 DFQATT, CDR2 SNEGSKA (reference sequence). Trimming took 3 bases from V and 3 from J; bases not matched to a gene: 14. The CDR3 region is CSASLPGQGKADTGELFF. The CDR3 DNA reads as TGCAGTGCTAGTCTTCCGGGACAGGGCAAAGCGGACACCGGGGAGCTGTTTTTT.

CDR3 nucleotides: TGTGCCAGTAGTATCCGGGGACAGGGGAGCTATGGCTACACCTTC. Translated, it gives CASSIRGQGSYGYTF. The gene calls are TRBV19 and TRBJ1-2; 10 nucleotides match TRBD1. Germline assignment: CDR1 LNHDA and CDR2 SQIVND (reference sequence). Unmatched junction bases numbered 5, after V lost 3 bases and J lost 4 bases. This CDR3 spans 15 amino acids. The variable domain in full, completed from reference TRBV19 and TRBJ1-2, reads DGGITQSPKYLFRKEGQNVTLSCEQNLNHDAMYWYRQDPGQGLRLIYYSQIVNDFQKGDIAEGYSVSREKKESFPLTVTSAQKNPTAFYLCASSIRGQGSYGYTFGSGTRLTVV.

The count of this clone is one. The V and J genes are TRBV12-3 or TRBV12-4 and TRBJ2-3; D gene uncertain. The CDR3 has 12 residues. The ends were cut back, 5 bases at V and 0 bases at J, with 3 bases in the middle. CDR3 in amino acids: CASSRSTDTQYF. The CDR3 coding sequence is TGTGCCAGCAGTCGGAGCACAGATACGCAGTATTTT.

The chain recombines TRBV5-3 with TRBJ2-7; D unresolved. TRBV5-3 is an open reading frame whose function is uncertain. The V end was cut by 4 bases, the J end by 0 bases, with 32 bases between. The CDR3 loop spans 21 amino acids. In nucleotides, the CDR3 is TGTGCCAGAAGCCACTCGCCATACTTTATTGCCCCCCCCAGGTACTCCTACGAGCAGTACTTC. Its translation: CARSHSPYFIAPPRYSYEQYF.